This T cell receptor (beta chain) comes out of a study of cytomegalovirus exposure and HLA in healthy donors. V was shortened by 4 bases and J by 0 bases, with 14 bases between the two germline ends. CDR1 is SGHRS, CDR2 YFSETQ, per germline. This CDR3 spans 16 amino acids. PCR amplification relied on 60 Vbeta primers (plus 13 Jbeta primers). Here immunoSEQ multiplex PCR was the method, and the copy in TCRdb shows in-frame clones only, minus some. The sample has about 140,000 clones, 70% to 85% seen once. This chain joins TRBV5-1 and TRBJ2-1; D ambiguous. The origin of this receptor is a woman aged 45-65 years in good health and CMV-seropositive. The sequenced material came from PBMCs. CDR3 DNA sequence: TGCGCCAGCAGCCCCCTCGAGGCAGTCTCCTACAATGAGCAGTTCTTC. Its translation is CASSPLEAVSYNEQFF.